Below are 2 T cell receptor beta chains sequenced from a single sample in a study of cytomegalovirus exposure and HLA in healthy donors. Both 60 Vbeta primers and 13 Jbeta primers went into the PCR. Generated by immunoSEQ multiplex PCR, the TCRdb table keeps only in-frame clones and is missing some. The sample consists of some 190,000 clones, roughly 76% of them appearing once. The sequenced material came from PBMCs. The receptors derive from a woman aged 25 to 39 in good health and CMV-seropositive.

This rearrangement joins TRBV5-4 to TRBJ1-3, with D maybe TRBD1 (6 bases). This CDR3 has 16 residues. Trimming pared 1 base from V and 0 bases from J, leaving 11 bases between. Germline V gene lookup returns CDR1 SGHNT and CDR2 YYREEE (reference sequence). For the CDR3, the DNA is TGTGCCAGCAGCTTGTCGGGACACTACTCTGGAAACACCATATATTTT. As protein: CASSLSGHYSGNTIYF.

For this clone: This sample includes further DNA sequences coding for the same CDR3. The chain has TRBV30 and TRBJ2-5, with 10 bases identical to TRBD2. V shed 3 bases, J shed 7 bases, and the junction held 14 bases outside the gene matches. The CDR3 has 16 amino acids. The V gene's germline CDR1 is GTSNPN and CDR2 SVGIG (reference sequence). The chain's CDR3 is CAWSVGLAGAQGTQYF. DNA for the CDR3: TGTGCCTGGAGCGTAGGGCTAGCGGGGGCCCAGGGGACCCAGTACTTC.